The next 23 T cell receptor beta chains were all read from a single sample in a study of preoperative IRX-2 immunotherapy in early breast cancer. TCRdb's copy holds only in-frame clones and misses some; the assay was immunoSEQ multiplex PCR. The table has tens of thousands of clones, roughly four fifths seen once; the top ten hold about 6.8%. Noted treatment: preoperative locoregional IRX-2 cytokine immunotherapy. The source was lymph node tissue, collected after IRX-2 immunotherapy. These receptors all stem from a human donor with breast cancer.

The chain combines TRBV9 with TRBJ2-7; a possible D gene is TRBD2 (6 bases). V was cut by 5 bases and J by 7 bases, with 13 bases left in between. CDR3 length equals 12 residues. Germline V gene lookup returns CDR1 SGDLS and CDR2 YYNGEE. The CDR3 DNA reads TGTGCCAGCAGTGAACAGGCGGGAGAGCAGTACTTC. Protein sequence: CASSEQAGEQYF.

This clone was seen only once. The CDR3 sequence is CSVEDSGDEQYF. The DNA of the CDR3 is TGCAGCGTTGAAGATTCGGGGGACGAGCAGTACTTC. The chain has TRBV29-1 and TRBJ2-7; a possible D gene is TRBD2 (6 bases). This CDR3 is built from 12 residues. V lost 0 bases, J lost 5 bases, and 8 bases lay in between. Germline lookup yields CDR1 SQVTM and CDR2 ANQGSEA.

The CDR3 DNA reads as TGTGCCAGCAGCCCGGGACCGGGAGGCAATCAGCCCCAGCATTTT. Its translation: CASSPGPGGNQPQHF. The chain combines TRBV7-8 with TRBJ1-5, with D maybe TRBD1 (5 bases). Germline V lookup: CDR1 SGHVS, CDR2 FQNEAQ. The CDR3 has 15 amino acids. The V end was cut by 5 bases, the J end by 2 bases, with 13 bases between.

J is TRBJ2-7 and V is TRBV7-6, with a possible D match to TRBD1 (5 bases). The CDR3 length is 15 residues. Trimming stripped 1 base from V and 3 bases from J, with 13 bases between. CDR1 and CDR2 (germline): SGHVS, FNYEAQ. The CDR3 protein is CASSLDQGVGYEQYF. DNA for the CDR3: TGTGCCAGCAGCTTAGATCAAGGGGTAGGCTACGAGCAGTACTTC.

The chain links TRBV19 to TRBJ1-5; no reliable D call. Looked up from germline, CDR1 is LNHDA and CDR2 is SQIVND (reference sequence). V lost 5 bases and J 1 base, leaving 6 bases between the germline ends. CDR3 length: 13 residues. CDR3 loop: CASSPLSNQPQHF. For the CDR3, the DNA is TGTGCCAGTAGTCCCTTGAGCAATCAGCCCCAGCATTTT.

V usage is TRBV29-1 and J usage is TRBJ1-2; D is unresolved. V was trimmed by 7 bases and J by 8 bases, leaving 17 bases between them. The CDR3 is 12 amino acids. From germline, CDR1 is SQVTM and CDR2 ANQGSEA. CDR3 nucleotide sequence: TGCAGCGCCCCTCGCACTGGAGGGGGCTACACCTTC. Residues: CSAPRTGGGYTF.

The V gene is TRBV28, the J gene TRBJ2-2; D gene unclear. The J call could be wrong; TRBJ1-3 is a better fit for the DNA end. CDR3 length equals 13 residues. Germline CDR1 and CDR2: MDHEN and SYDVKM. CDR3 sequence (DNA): TGTGCCAGCAGTTCTAGATTCGGAAACACCATATATTTT. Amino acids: CASSSRFGNTIYF.

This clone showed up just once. The CDR3 protein is CASGLPPDYEQYF. The CDR3 DNA follows: TGTGCCAGCGGGCTCCCGCCGGACTACGAGCAGTACTTC. This chain joins TRBV6-8 and TRBJ2-7; D gene ambiguous. CDR3 size: 13 residues. V lost 8 bases and J 3 bases, leaving 14 bases between the germline ends. Germline CDR1 reads MNHGY; CDR2 reads SAAAGT.

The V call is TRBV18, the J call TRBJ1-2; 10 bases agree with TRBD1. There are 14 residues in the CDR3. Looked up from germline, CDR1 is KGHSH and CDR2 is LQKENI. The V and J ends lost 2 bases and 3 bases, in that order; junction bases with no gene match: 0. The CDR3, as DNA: TGTGCCAGCTCACCAGGGACAGGGGACTATGGCTACACCTTC. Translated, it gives CASSPGTGDYGYTF.

The CDR3 loop is CASSPTGIRRSGNTIYF. CDR3 coding DNA: TGTGCCAGCAGCCCTACAGGGATTCGACGTTCTGGAAACACCATATATTTT. V and J are TRBV6-8 and TRBJ1-3, with D possibly TRBD1 on 6 matching bases. Looked up from germline, CDR1 is MNHGY and CDR2 is SAAAGT. V lost 6 bases to trimming and J lost 1 base, with 19 bases between them. The length of the CDR3 is 17 residues.

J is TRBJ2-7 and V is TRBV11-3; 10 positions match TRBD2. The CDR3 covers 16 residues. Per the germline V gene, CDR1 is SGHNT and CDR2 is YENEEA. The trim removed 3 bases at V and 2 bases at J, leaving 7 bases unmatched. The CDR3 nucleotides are TGTGCCAGCAGCTTCCGATCTAGCGGGAGAGCCTACGAGCAGTACTTC. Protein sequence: CASSFRSSGRAYEQYF.

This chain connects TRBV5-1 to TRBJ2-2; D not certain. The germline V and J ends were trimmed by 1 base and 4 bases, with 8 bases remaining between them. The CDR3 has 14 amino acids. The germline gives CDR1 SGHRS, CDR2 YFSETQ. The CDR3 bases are TGCGCCAGCAGCTTGTACCCTGGCACCGGGGAGCTGTTTTTT. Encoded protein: CASSLYPGTGELFF.

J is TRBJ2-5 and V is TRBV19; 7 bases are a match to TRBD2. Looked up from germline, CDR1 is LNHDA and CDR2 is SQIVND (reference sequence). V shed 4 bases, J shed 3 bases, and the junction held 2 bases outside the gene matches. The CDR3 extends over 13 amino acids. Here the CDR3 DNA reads TGTGCCAGTAGTAGGGGGAGGGAAGAGACCCAGTACTTC. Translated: CASSRGREETQYF.

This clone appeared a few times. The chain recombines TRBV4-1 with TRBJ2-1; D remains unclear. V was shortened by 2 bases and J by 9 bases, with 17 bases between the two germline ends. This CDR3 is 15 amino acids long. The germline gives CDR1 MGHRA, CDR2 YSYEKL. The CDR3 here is CASSQTNFRFAEQFF. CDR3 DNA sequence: TGCGCCAGCAGCCAAACTAATTTTAGGTTCGCTGAGCAGTTCTTC.

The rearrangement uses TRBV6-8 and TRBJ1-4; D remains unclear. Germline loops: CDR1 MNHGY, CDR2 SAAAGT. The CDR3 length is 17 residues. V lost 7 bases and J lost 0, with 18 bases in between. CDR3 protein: CASIKSWGDATNEKLFF. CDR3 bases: TGTGCCAGCATCAAAAGTTGGGGAGATGCAACTAATGAAAAACTGTTTTTT.

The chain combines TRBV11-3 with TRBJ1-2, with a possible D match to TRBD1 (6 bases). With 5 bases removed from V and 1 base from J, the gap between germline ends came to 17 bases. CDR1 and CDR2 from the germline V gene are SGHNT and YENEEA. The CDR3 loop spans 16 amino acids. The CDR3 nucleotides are TGTGCCAGCAGCCCCCTTTGGGGGCACGGTAACTATGGCTACACCTTC. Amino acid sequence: CASSPLWGHGNYGYTF.

In DNA form, the CDR3 reads TGTGCCAGCCGGGACTGGGCCTACAATGAGCAGTTCTTC. Protein product: CASRDWAYNEQFF. This chain links TRBV6-8 with TRBJ2-1; perhaps TRBD2 as D (6 bases). Trimming shortened V by 8 bases and J by 2 bases, and 10 bases separated the two germline ends. Germline CDR1 and CDR2: MNHGY and SAAAGT. This CDR3 contains 13 residues.

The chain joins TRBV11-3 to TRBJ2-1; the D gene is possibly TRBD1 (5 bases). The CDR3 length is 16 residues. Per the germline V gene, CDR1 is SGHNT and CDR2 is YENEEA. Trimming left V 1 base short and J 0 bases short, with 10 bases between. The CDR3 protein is CASSLVPQGSYNEQFF. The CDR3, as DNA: TGTGCCAGCAGCTTAGTTCCCCAGGGCTCCTACAATGAGCAGTTCTTC.

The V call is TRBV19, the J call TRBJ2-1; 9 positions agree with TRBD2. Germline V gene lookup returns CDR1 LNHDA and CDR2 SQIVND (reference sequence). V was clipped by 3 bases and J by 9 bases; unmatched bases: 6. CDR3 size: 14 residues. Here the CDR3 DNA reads TGTGCCAGTAGTATCATAGCGGGAGTGATTGAGCAGTTCTTC. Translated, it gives CASSIIAGVIEQFF.

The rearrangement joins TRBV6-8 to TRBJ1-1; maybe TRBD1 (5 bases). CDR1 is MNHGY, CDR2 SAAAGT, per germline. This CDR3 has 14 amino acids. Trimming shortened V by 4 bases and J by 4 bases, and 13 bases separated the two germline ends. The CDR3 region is CASSSQGRATEAFF. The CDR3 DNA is TGTGCCAGCAGTTCGCAGGGTCGGGCCACTGAAGCTTTCTTT.

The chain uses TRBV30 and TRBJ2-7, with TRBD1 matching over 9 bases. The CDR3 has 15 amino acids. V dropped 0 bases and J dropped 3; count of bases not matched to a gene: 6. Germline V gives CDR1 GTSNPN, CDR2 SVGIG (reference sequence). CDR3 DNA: TGTGCCTGGAGTGTTGGACAGGGGACCGTCTACGAGCAGTACTTC. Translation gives CAWSVGQGTVYEQYF. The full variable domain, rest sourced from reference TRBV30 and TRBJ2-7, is SQTIHQWPATLVQPVGSPLSLECTVEGTSNPNLYWYRQAAGRGLQLLFYSVGIGQISSEVPQNLSASRPQDRQFILSSKKLLLSDSGFYLCAWSVGQGTVYEQYFGPGTRLTVT.

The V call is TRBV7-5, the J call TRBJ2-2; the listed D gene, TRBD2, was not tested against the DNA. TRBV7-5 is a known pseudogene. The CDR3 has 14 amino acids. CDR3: CASGASGNTGELFF. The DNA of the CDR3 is TGTGCCAGCGGGGCTAGCGGGAACACCGGGGAGCTGTTTTTT.

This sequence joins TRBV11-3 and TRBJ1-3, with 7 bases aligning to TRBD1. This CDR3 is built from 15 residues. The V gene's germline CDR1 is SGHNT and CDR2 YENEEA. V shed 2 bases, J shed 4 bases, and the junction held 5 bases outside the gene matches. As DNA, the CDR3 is TGTGCCAGCAGCTTAAGAGGGGGCGAAGGAAACACCATATATTTT. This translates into CASSLRGGEGNTIYF.